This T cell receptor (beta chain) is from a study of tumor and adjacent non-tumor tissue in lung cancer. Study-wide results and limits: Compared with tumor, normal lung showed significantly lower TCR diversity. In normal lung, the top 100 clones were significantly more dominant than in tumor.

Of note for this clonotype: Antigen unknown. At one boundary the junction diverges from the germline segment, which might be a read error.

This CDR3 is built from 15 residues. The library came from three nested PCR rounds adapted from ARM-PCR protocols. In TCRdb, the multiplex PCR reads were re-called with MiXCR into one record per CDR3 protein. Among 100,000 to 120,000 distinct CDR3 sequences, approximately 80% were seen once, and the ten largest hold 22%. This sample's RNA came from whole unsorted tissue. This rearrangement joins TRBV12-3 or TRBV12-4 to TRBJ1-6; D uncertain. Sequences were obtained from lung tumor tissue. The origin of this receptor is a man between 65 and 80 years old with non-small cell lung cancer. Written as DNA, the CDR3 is TGTGCCAGCAGTTTAGTTGGTGGCGTCGGTTCACCCTTCCAATTT. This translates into CASSLVGGVGSPFQF.